The 26 T cell receptor beta chains listed next were all sequenced from one sample in a study of blood T cells in healthy people across ages. Primers used in a second PCR of roughly 6 to 12 cycles were a sample-barcoded 5' primer and a J-beta primer mix. TCRdb redid the calling of the 5' RACE reads with MiXCR, one entry per CDR3 protein. Here the sample spans 1.5 million to 2 million distinct CDR3 sequences, roughly two fifths being singletons. Sequenced sample: blood. The source is a human donor in good health.

V and J are TRBV7-2 and TRBJ2-5; 7 positions agree with TRBD1. After removal of 5 bases from V and 5 bases from J, the junction contained 8 bases not matched to a gene. The CDR3 is made up of 14 amino acids. Germline CDR1 is SGHTA and CDR2 is FQGNSA. CDR3: CASSKGGASETQYF. In nucleotides, the CDR3 is TGTGCCAGCAGCAAAGGGGGCGCTTCGGAGACCCAGTACTTC.

The gene calls are TRBV5-1 and TRBJ2-3; D possibly corresponds to TRBD1 (6 bases). The CDR3 runs 14 residues. In germline, CDR1 is SGHRS, CDR2 YFSETQ. V was pared by 2 bases and J by 2 bases, with 9 bases between. CDR3 loop: CASSFGDTTDTQYF. The CDR3 coding sequence is TGCGCCAGCAGCTTTGGGGACACCACAGATACGCAGTATTTT.

The V gene is TRBV9, the J gene TRBJ1-1, with D perhaps matching TRBD1 (6 bases). V was shortened by 0 bases and J by 5 bases, with 14 bases between the two germline ends. Germline CDR1 is SGDLS and CDR2 is YYNGEE. CDR3 length: 15 amino acids. The chain's CDR3 is CASSVGGVRGTEAFF. CDR3 coding DNA: TGTGCCAGCAGCGTAGGAGGAGTAAGGGGGACTGAAGCTTTCTTT.

The CDR3: CASSQDTVEETQYF. CDR3 DNA: TGTGCCAGCAGCCAAGATACCGTCGAAGAGACCCAGTACTTC. This chain uses TRBV3-1 with TRBJ2-7; the D is unclear. The DNA end favors TRBJ2-5, so the J call may be wrong. Germline assignment: CDR1 LGHDT and CDR2 YNNKEL (reference sequence). The CDR3 is 14 residues long.

The chain uses TRBV14 and TRBJ2-1, with D perhaps TRBD1 or TRBD2 (6 bases each). CDR1 and CDR2 from the germline V gene are SGHDN and FVKESK. The CDR3 contains 16 residues. V lost 2 bases and J lost 11, with 22 bases in between. In nucleotides, the CDR3 is TGTGCCAGCAGCCAAACCTCTGAGGGGGGCCGGTGGAAGCAGTTCTTC. The encoded protein is CASSQTSEGGRWKQFF.

This clonotype showed up many times. V gene TRBV28 combines with J gene TRBJ2-4; D remains ambiguous. Germline CDR1 and CDR2: MDHEN and SYDVKM. This CDR3 contains 16 residues. Trimming took 3 bases from V and 4 from J, leaving 16 bases between them. The CDR3 sequence: CASSFGTADKKNIQYF. As DNA, the CDR3 is TGTGCCAGCAGTTTCGGCACAGCAGATAAAAAAAACATTCAGTACTTC.

V and J are TRBV20-1 and TRBJ2-5, with 12 positions matching TRBD2. From germline, CDR1 is DFQATT and CDR2 SNEGSKA (reference sequence). CDR3 size: 16 residues. J was trimmed by 5 bases and V by 1 base; bases with no gene match: 8. The CDR3 sequence: CSARGWTSGVRETQYF. As DNA, the CDR3 is TGCAGTGCTAGAGGTTGGACTAGCGGGGTGCGTGAGACCCAGTACTTC.

This clonotype was observed a few times. This rearrangement joins TRBV4-1 to TRBJ1-6, with D possibly matching TRBD1 (5 bases). CDR3 length equals 14 residues. Germline values: CDR1 MGHRA, CDR2 YSYEKL. The V end lost 4 bases, the J end lost 11 bases, and 15 bases lay between the germline ends. The CDR3 DNA reads as TGCGCCAGCAGCCTCCTGAGGGAAGGGGCACCCCTCCACTTT. Translation: CASSLLREGAPLHF.

As for this clonotype: A read error may account for a junction end that differs from germline. This chain connects TRBV14 to TRBJ1-2, with D perhaps TRBD1 (6 bases). The CDR3 is 14 residues long. CDR1 and CDR2 (germline): SGHDN, FVKESK. CDR3 nucleotides: TGTGGCAGCAGCCAGTACAGGGCCAACTATGGCTACACCTTC. Translating it yields CGSSQYRANYGYTF.

This clonotype was counted only a few times. The rearrangement uses TRBV7-2 and TRBJ2-7; D gene uncertain. V lost 2 bases to trimming and J lost 3 bases, with 8 bases between them. Germline CDR1 and CDR2: SGHTA and FQGNSA. The CDR3 has 13 amino acids. CDR3 DNA sequence: TGTGCCAGCAGCTTATTTCTAGGCTACGAGCAGTACTTC. This translates into CASSLFLGYEQYF.

As to this clonotype: Mismatch with germline at one junction end may stem from a read error. CDR3 region: CAASDLPEVSEQYF. The CDR3 DNA reads TGTGCCGCCAGTGATTTGCCGGAGGTTTCTGAGCAGTACTTC. V gene TRBV24-1 combines with J gene TRBJ2-4; a weak D match, TRBD2 (5 bases). The V gene's germline CDR1 is KGHDR and CDR2 SFDVKD. This CDR3 contains 14 residues.

V and J are TRBV10-3 and TRBJ2-5, with 8 positions matching TRBD2. This CDR3 has 16 amino acids. V lost 0 bases to trimming and J lost 5 bases; unmatched junction nucleotides: 8. CDR1 is ENHRY and CDR2 is SYGVKD in the germline V gene. The CDR3 region has the DNA TGTGCCATCAGTGAGTCTCCTGATAGCGGGGTGGAGACCCAGTACTTC. This codes for CAISESPDSGVETQYF.

As regards this clonotype: At one of its ends the junction is not consistent with the germline gene, which may arise from a read error. This chain uses TRBV7-2 with TRBJ1-2; D is unresolved. The length of the CDR3 is 12 residues. Germline V gene lookup returns CDR1 SGHTA and CDR2 FQGNSA. CDR3: CASSQQRSGHTF. In nucleotides, the CDR3 is TGTGCCAGCAGCCAACAAAGAAGTGGCCACACCTTC.

The chain combines TRBV4-1 with TRBJ1-1; TRBD1 might be the D (5 bases). V was pared by 2 bases and J by 0 bases, with 7 bases between. The germline V gene has CDR1 MGHRA and CDR2 YSYEKL. The CDR3 spans 14 residues. The CDR3 DNA follows: TGCGCCAGCAGCCAAAGGACACTGAACACTGAAGCTTTCTTT. Its translation: CASSQRTLNTEAFF.

V is TRBV12-3 or TRBV12-4 and J is TRBJ1-6; D perhaps matches TRBD1 (5 bases). The CDR3 length is 14 residues. Trimming took 2 bases from V and 10 from J, leaving 12 bases between them. CDR3 amino acids: CASSLQGKGSPLHF. In nucleotides, the CDR3 is TGTGCCAGCAGTTTACAGGGTAAAGGCTCACCCCTCCACTTT.

This clonotype has just a few counts. This chain links TRBV6-1 with TRBJ1-1, with 7 bases identical to TRBD1. The CDR3 consists of 14 residues. CDR1 is MNHNS, CDR2 SASEGT, per germline. J gave up 4 bases and V 6 bases, and 8 bases lay outside the gene matches. DNA for the CDR3: TGTGCCAGCAGGGCCTTACCAGGGGGCACTGAAGCTTTCTTT. Protein product: CASRALPGGTEAFF.

This clonotype has at least ten counts. This rearrangement joins TRBV9 to TRBJ1-2; TRBD1 is a possible D gene (6 bases). This CDR3 contains 14 residues. V was cut by 6 bases and J by 4 bases, with 16 bases left in between. Per germline, CDR1 SGDLS and CDR2 YYNGEE. CDR3 region: CASTPRGGFYGYTF. The DNA of the CDR3 is TGTGCCAGCACCCCCCGGGGGGGCTTCTATGGCTACACCTTC.

The chain employs TRBV7-2 and TRBJ2-1, with D maybe TRBD2 (5 bases). CDR1 and CDR2 (germline): SGHTA, FQGNSA. Trimming removed 8 bases at V and 8 bases at J, with 19 bases between. The CDR3 is 14 amino acids. For the CDR3, the DNA is TGTGCCAGCTCACGGGGTAGCGAATCCTATGAGCAGTTCTTC. Translation: CASSRGSESYEQFF.

CDR3 residues: CASSEAPGENYGYTF. In DNA, the CDR3 is TGTGCCAGCAGTGAAGCTCCGGGAGAGAACTATGGCTACACCTTC. The chain uses TRBV6-1 and TRBJ1-2; D is undetermined. Trimming took off 0 bases at V and 2 bases at J, with 10 bases between the two ends. CDR1 MNHNS and CDR2 SASEGT come from the germline V gene. This CDR3 has 15 residues.

Only a few counts were recorded for this clonotype. The CDR3 sequence: CASSLEPGTYYEQYF. CDR3 sequence (DNA): TGCGCCAGCAGCTTGGAGCCAGGAACCTACTACGAGCAGTACTTC. The gene calls are TRBV5-1 and TRBJ2-7; unclear D gene. The CDR3 extends over 15 amino acids. Germline CDR1 and CDR2: SGHRS and YFSETQ. V was trimmed by 0 bases and J by 3 bases, leaving 13 bases between them.

In regard to this clonotype: At one boundary the junction diverges from the germline segment, which might be a read error. The rearrangement links TRBV5-5 to TRBJ2-5, with D unresolved. CDR1 is SGHKS, CDR2 YYEKEE, per germline (reference sequence). The CDR3 contains 14 residues. CDR3 bases: TGTGCCGGCAGCTCCGGACCGGACCAAGAGACCCAGTACTTC. The encoded protein is CAGSSGPDQETQYF.

The chain couples TRBV12-3 or TRBV12-4 to TRBJ1-6; D unclear. Trimming took off 4 bases at V and 10 bases at J, with 8 bases between the two ends. This CDR3 comprises 12 residues. The CDR3 loop reads CASSSTGSPLHF. The CDR3 region has the DNA TGTGCCAGCAGTTCTACTGGATCACCCCTCCACTTT.

This clonotype has more than one count but fewer than ten. The V gene is TRBV24-1, the J gene TRBJ2-3; D may be TRBD1 (6 bases). The CDR3 has 16 residues. Trimming pared 1 base from V and 0 bases from J, leaving 10 bases between. CDR1 and CDR2 (germline): KGHDR, SFDVKD. The CDR3 region has the DNA TGTGCCACCAGTGATTTAGGGGGATCTAGCACAGATACGCAGTATTTT. Translating it yields CATSDLGGSSTDTQYF.

The chain links TRBV4-2 to TRBJ2-4, with TRBD1 as a possible D gene (6 bases). The J call may be in error: the DNA end matches TRBJ2-7 better. The CDR3 loop spans 15 amino acids. CDR1 is LGHNA, CDR2 YNFKEQ, per germline. CDR3 residues: CASSQEGRGRNEQYF. In nucleotides, the CDR3 is TGTGCCAGCAGCCAAGAAGGCAGGGGAAGAAACGAGCAGTACTTC.

This clonotype was observed once. The V gene is TRBV18, the J gene TRBJ2-5; a weak D match, TRBD2 (5 bases). This CDR3 is built from 14 residues. The V gene's germline CDR1 is KGHSH and CDR2 LQKENI. V gave up 3 bases and J gave up 5 bases, with 13 bases separating them. The CDR3, as DNA: TGTGCCAGCTCACCCGGGCACGGCGGGGAGACCCAGTACTTC. Translated, it gives CASSPGHGGETQYF. Full variable domain (outside the CDR3, taken from reference TRBV18 and TRBJ2-5): NAGVMQNPRHLVRRRGQEARLRCSPMKGHSHVYWYRQLPEEGLKFMVYLQKENIIDESGMPKERFSAEFPKEGPSILRIQQVVRGDSAAYFCASSPGHGGETQYFGPGTRLLVL.

The chain recombines TRBV20-1 with TRBJ2-3, with 7 bases matching TRBD1. Germline V lookup: CDR1 DFQATT, CDR2 SNEGSKA (reference sequence). This CDR3 is built from 14 residues. Trimming took 3 bases from V and 2 from J; bases not matched to a gene: 5. The CDR3 reads CSASPGQFTDTQYF. CDR3 coding DNA: TGCAGTGCTAGTCCGGGACAGTTCACAGATACGCAGTATTTT.